This T cell receptor (beta chain) comes out of a study of blood T cell repertoires in COVID-19. At the level of the study: Researchers got acute and convalescent COVID-19 samples from the United States, Italy and Spain.

In the case of this clone: The sample contains more than one DNA sequence encoding this CDR3.

Original handling: Reference gene primer amplification yielded estimated nucleated cell counts. Clones were sequenced by immunoSEQ multiplex PCR, and TCRdb holds only the in-frame ones, with some missing. That table furnishes V, J and clone size, whereas the DNA furnished D and trimming. The data hold nearly 350,000 clones, with roughly 87% observed a single time. This clonotype originated in a woman in her twenties or thirties who had recovered from COVID-19. What was sequenced was PBMCs or T cells enriched from blood (not recorded which).

The CDR3 sequence is CAWSVGLAGGGDTQYF. CDR3 in DNA: TGTGCCTGGAGTGTGGGCCTAGCGGGGGGCGGGGATACGCAGTATTTT. The chain joins TRBV30 to TRBJ2-3; 11 bases map to TRBD2. The V gene's germline CDR1 is GTSNPN and CDR2 SVGIG (reference sequence). The V segment lost 0 bases and the J segment 6 bases; nucleotides outside the gene matches: 8. This CDR3 is 16 amino acids long.